This is a list of T cell receptor beta chains from one sample in a study of tumor-infiltrating lymphocytes in localized non-small cell lung cancer. Clones were read by immunoSEQ multiplex PCR, and TCRdb kept only the in-frame ones, dropping some. The sample records about 10,000 clones, 80% to 90% being singletons. The sequenced sample was uninvolved lung tissue not adjacent to the tumor. The receptors were sampled from a human donor with non-small cell lung cancer. Both conserved end residues are part of each CDR3. The D gene is left open where the match is weak. Rows give clone size only sometimes, using once, few, many, or a class for an expanded clone.

NA	TRBV6-1	NA	TRBJ1-5	CASSEDRPNQPQHF	TGTGCCAGCAGTGAAGACAGGCCTAATCAGCCCCAGCATTTT
NA	TRBV6-5	NA	TRBJ1-5	CASGMRLQPQHF	TGTGCCAGCGGAATGCGGCTACAGCCCCAGCATTTT
NA	TRBV4-2	NA	TRBJ2-1	CASSQEGGYNEQFF	TGTGCCAGCAGCCAAGAAGGGGGTTACAATGAGCAGTTCTTC
NA	TRBV7-2	NA	TRBJ2-2	CASREGANTGELFF	TGTGCCAGCCGAGAAGGGGCGAACACCGGGGAGCTGTTTTTT
NA	TRBV6-5	TRBD1	TRBJ2-2	CASSRTGATGELFF	TGTGCCAGCAGTCGGACAGGGGCCACCGGGGAGCTGTTTTTT
NA	TRBV14	NA	TRBJ1-2	CASSQEWNYGYTF	TGTGCCAGCAGCCAGGAGTGGAACTATGGCTACACCTTC
NA	TRBV27	TRBD1	TRBJ1-2	CASSFNRGRYGYTF	TGTGCCAGCAGTTTCAACAGGGGGAGATATGGCTACACCTTC
NA	TRBV30	TRBD1	TRBJ2-6	CAWSVGQGAIGANVLTF	TGTGCCTGGAGTGTCGGGCAGGGGGCGATCGGGGCCAACGTCCTGACTTTC
NA	TRBV7-2	TRBD1	TRBJ1-1	CASSPRQGARTEAFF	TGTGCCAGCAGCCCCCGACAGGGGGCGCGTACTGAAGCTTTCTTT
NA	TRBV6-5	NA	TRBJ2-7	CASRQPTGFDEQYF	TGTGCCAGCAGACAGCCCACGGGGTTCGACGAGCAGTACTTC
NA	TRBV6-6	NA	TRBJ1-2	CASLFADGLYGYTF	TGTGCCAGCCTCTTCGCCGACGGACTATATGGCTACACCTTC
NA	TRBV4-2	NA	TRBJ2-1	CASSQDEGEQFF	TGTGCCAGCAGCCAAGACGAGGGGGAGCAGTTCTTC
NA	TRBV18	NA	TRBJ1-5	CASSPLYPPGDQPQHF	TGTGCCAGCTCACCACTCTATCCTCCAGGGGATCAGCCCCAGCATTTT
NA	TRBV19	TRBD1	TRBJ2-3	CASSLDRGLLDTQYF	TGTGCCAGTAGCCTGGACAGGGGGCTTCTAGATACGCAGTATTTT
NA	TRBV21-1	NA	TRBJ1-4	CASGGSRNEKLFF	TGTGCCAGTGGCGGGTCAAGGAATGAAAAACTGTTTTTT
few	TRBV11-1	NA	TRBJ1-1	CASSSNMNTEAFF	TGTGCCAGCAGCTCGAACATGAACACTGAAGCTTTCTTT
NA	TRBV6-5	TRBD1	TRBJ1-2	CASSGTGTNYGYTF	TGTGCCAGCAGTGGGACAGGGACTAACTATGGCTACACCTTC
once	TRBV23-1	NA	TRBJ2-7	CAGGGTTYEQYF	TGCGCCGGGGGGGGGACAACCTACGAGCAGTACTTC
few	TRBV30	NA	TRBJ1-5	CAWSMGVSNQPQHF	TGTGCCTGGAGTATGGGGGTTAGCAATCAGCCCCAGCATTTT
NA	TRBV25-1	TRBD1	TRBJ1-3	CASSEWDRASSGNTIYF	TGTGCCAGCAGTGAATGGGACAGAGCGAGCTCTGGAAACACCATATATTTT
once	TRBV29-1	TRBD1	TRBJ2-1	CSVEAWDRVREQFF	TGCAGCGTTGAAGCATGGGACAGGGTACGGGAGCAGTTCTTC
NA	TRBV5-1	TRBD1	TRBJ1-4	CASRSWTGANEKLFF	TGCGCCAGCAGGTCCTGGACAGGGGCAAATGAAAAACTGTTTTTT
NA	TRBV19	TRBD1	TRBJ2-2	CAIGTGGTGELFF	TGTGCCATTGGGACAGGGGGCACCGGGGAGCTGTTTTTT
NA	TRBV11-2	NA	TRBJ2-7	CASSPSFQGNPYEQYF	TGTGCCAGCAGCCCCTCATTTCAGGGAAATCCCTACGAGCAGTACTTC
NA	TRBV18	NA	TRBJ1-5	CASPEEQGGETNQPQHF	TGTGCCAGCCCAGAAGAGCAGGGAGGCGAGACTAATCAGCCCCAGCATTTT
NA	TRBV18	TRBD1	TRBJ1-5	CASSPMDRGSSSNQPQHF	TGTGCCAGCTCACCGATGGACAGGGGCAGTTCGAGCAATCAGCCCCAGCATTTT
NA	TRBV6-1	NA	TRBJ1-1	CASRRGGSTEAFF	TGTGCCAGCAGAAGGGGGGGCAGCACTGAAGCTTTCTTT
NA	TRBV7-2	TRBD2	TRBJ2-5	CASSSQTSLGKETQYF	TGTGCCAGCAGCTCCCAGACTAGCTTGGGTAAAGAGACCCAGTACTTC
medium-sized	TRBV2	TRBD2	TRBJ2-1	CASSRTSGGGEQFF	TGTGCCAGCAGCAGGACTAGCGGGGGAGGTGAGCAGTTCTTC
NA	TRBV19	NA	TRBJ2-2	CASSMGQGLGNTGELFF	TGTGCCAGTAGTATGGGACAGGGACTAGGGAACACCGGGGAGCTGTTTTTT
NA	TRBV7-2	NA	TRBJ1-2	CASSPGYGYTF	TGTGCCAGCAGCCCGGGATATGGCTACACCTTC
NA	TRBV30	NA	TRBJ1-1	CAWSLRGGETEAFF	TGTGCCTGGAGTCTACGAGGTGGGGAAACTGAAGCTTTCTTT
NA	TRBV4-1	TRBD1	TRBJ1-2	CASSQDVQGTPNYGYTF	TGCGCCAGCAGCCAAGACGTACAGGGGACTCCTAACTATGGCTACACCTTC
once	TRBV6-1	TRBD1	TRBJ1-5	CASRRDRVTNQPQHF	TGTGCCAGCAGAAGGGACAGGGTGACCAATCAGCCCCAGCATTTT
few	TRBV6-5	NA	TRBJ1-4	CASSLSRGNEKLFF	TGTGCCAGCAGCCTGTCAAGGGGAAATGAAAAACTGTTTTTT
NA	TRBV6-1	TRBD1	TRBJ1-4	CASSARQGLGEKLFF	TGTGCCAGCAGTGCGAGACAGGGCTTGGGTGAAAAACTGTTTTTT
NA	TRBV7-9	TRBD1	TRBJ2-5	CASSSVDRGYQETQYF	TGTGCCAGCAGCTCTGTCGACAGGGGCTATCAAGAGACCCAGTACTTC
NA	TRBV18	NA	TRBJ1-1	CASSPNLMNTEAFF	TGTGCCAGCTCACCAAACTTGATGAACACTGAAGCTTTCTTT